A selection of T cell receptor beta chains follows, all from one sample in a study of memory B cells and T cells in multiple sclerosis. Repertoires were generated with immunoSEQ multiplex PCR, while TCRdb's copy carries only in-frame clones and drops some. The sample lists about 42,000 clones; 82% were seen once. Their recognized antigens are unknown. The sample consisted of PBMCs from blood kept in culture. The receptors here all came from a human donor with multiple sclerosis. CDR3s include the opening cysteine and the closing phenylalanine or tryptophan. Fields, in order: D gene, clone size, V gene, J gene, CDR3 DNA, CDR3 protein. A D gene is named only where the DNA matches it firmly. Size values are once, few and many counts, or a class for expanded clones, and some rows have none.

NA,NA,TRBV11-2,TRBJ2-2,TGTGCCAGCAGCTTAGAGGGTGGGGTCGCCGGGGAGCTGTTTTTT,CASSLEGGVAGELFF
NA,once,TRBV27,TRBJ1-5,TGTGCCAGCAGTTTAGTGGCCGGAAATCAGCCCCAGCATTTT,CASSLVAGNQPQHF
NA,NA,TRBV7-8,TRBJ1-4,TGTGCCAGCAGCTTGGTTCTGGCCACTAATGAAAAACTGTTTTTT,CASSLVLATNEKLFF
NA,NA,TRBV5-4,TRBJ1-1,TGTGCCAGCAGCTTATCCCCCGACACTGAAGCTTTCTTT,CASSLSPDTEAFF
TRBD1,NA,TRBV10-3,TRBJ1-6,TGTGCCATCAGGTGGGACAGGGGGCATTCACCCCTCCACTTT,CAIRWDRGHSPLHF
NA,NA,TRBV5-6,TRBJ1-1,TGTGCCAGCAGCTTGGTCAGCCCCACTGAAGCTTTCTTT,CASSLVSPTEAFF
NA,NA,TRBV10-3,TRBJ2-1,TGTGCCATCAGGGCGGACGGGAGCTCCTACAATGAGCAGTTCTTC,CAIRADGSSYNEQFF
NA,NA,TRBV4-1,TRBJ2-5,TGCGCCAGCAGCCAACAGTACCAAGAGACCCAGTACTTC,CASSQQYQETQYF
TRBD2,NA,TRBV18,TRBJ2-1,TGTGCCAGCTCACCTGCGGGACTAGGGGTAGGGGAGCAGTTCTTC,CASSPAGLGVGEQFF
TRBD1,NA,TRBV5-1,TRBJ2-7,TGCGCCAGCAGCCCGGGACAGGGTGTACCCGAGCAGTACTTC,CASSPGQGVPEQYF
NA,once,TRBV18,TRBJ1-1,TGTGCCAGCTCACGGGGGCTGGAAACTGAAGCTTTCTTT,CASSRGLETEAFF
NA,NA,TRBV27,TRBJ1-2,TGTGCCAGCAGTTTTGCGGGGGACTACTATGGCTACACCTTC,CASSFAGDYYGYTF
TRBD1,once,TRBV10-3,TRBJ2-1,TGTGCCATCAGTGACCTCGGTCAGGGGGCTTTTTTTAATGAGCAGTTCTTC,CAISDLGQGAFFNEQFF
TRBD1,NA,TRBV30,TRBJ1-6,TGTGCCTGGACTGACAGGGAACCCTTTTCACCCCTCCACTTT,CAWTDREPFSPLHF
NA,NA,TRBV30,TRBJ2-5,TGTGCCTGGAGTGTTCAAGAGACCCAGTACTTC,CAWSVQETQYF
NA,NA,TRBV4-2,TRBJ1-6,TGTGCCAGCAGCCAAAGGGACGGAGGCGATTCACCCCTCCACTTT,CASSQRDGGDSPLHF
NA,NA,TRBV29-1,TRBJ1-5,TGCAGCGTTGACGTGGGCGGTGGCAATCAGCCCCAGCATTTT,CSVDVGGGNQPQHF
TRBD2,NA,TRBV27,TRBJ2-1,TGTGCCAGCAGTCGACAGACTAGCGGGAGCTACAATGAGCAGTTCTTC,CASSRQTSGSYNEQFF
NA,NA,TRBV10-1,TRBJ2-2,TGCGCCAGCAGTGACCGACTAAACACCGGGGAGCTGTTTTTT,CASSDRLNTGELFF
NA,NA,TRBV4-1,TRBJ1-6,TGCGCCAGCAGCCCTCGGACAGAGGATTCACCCCTCCACTTT,CASSPRTEDSPLHF
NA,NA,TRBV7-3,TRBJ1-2,TGTGCCAGCAGCTTATGGGCAGGGGATGGCTACACCTTC,CASSLWAGDGYTF
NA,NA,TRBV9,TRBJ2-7,TGTGCCAGCAGCGGGTCGACAGGTTCCGAGCAGTACTTC,CASSGSTGSEQYF
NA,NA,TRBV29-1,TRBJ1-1,TGCAGCGGAATGGGCGGTTCGGGTTCTGAAGCTTTCTTT,CSGMGGSGSEAFF
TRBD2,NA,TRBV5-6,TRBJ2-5,TGTGCCAGCAGCCAAACTCGACTAGCCGTGGGGGAGACCCAGTACTTC,CASSQTRLAVGETQYF
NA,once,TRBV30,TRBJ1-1,TGTGCCTGGAGGGCTGACAGGTTGGTAGCTTTCTTT,CAWRADRLVAFF
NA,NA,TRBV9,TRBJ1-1,TGTGCCAGCAGCCCCCAGGTGGGGACTGAAGCTTTCTTT,CASSPQVGTEAFF
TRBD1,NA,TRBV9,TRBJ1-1,TGTGCCAGCAGCGTGGAGGGGGCAAGAACTGAAGCTTTCTTT,CASSVEGARTEAFF
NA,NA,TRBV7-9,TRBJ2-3,TGTGCCAGCAGCTCGTCTACGATCCTCGCAGATACGCAGTATTTT,CASSSSTILADTQYF
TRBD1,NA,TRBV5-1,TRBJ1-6,TGCGCCAGCAGCTTGGGGGACAGGGACTCACCCCTCCACTTT,CASSLGDRDSPLHF
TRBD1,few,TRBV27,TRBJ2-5,TGTGCCAGCAGGGGGACAGGGGGCGTAGAGACCCAGTACTTC,CASRGTGGVETQYF
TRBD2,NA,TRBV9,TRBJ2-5,TGTGCCAGCAGCCGCCAGACTAGCGGGGGGGCGCGGACCCAGTACTTC,CASSRQTSGGARTQYF
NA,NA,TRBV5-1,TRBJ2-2,TGCGCCAGCAGCTTGGCAGGAAACACCGGGGAGCTGTTTTTT,CASSLAGNTGELFF
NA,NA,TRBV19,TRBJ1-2,TGTGCCAGTAGTCCTCGGACAAACTATGGCTACACCTTC,CASSPRTNYGYTF
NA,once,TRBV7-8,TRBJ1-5,TGTGCCAGCAGCCCGATGGATAGCAATCAGCCCCAGCATTTT,CASSPMDSNQPQHF
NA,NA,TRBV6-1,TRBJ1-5,TGTGCCAGCAGTGAAAGGCATCAGCCCCAGCATTTT,CASSERHQPQHF
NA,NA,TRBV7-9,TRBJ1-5,TGTGCCAGCAGCCGGAGCGGGAGGGGAAGCAATCAGCCCCAGCATTTT,CASSRSGRGSNQPQHF